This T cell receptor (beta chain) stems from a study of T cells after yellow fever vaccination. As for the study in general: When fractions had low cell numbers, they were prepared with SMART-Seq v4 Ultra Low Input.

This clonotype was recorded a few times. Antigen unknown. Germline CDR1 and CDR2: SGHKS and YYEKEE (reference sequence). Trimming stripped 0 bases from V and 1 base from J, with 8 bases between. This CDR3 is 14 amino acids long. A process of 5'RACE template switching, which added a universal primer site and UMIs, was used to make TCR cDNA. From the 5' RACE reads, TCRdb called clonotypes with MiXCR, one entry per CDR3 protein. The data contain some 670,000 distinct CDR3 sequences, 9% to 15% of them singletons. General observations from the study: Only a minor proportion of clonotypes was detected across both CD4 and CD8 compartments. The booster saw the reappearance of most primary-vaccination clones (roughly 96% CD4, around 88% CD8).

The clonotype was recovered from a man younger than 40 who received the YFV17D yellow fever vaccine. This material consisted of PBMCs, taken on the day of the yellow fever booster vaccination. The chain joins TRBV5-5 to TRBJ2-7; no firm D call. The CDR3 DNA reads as TGTGCCAGCAGCTTGGAATGGAATTCCTACGAGCAGTACTTC. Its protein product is CASSLEWNSYEQYF.